This is a list of T cell receptor beta chains from one sample in a study of shared clonotypes between healthy human individuals. Sequenced by immunoSEQ multiplex PCR; TCRdb stores in-frame clones only, minus some. The data show 490,000 or so clones, with roughly four fifths seen just once and approximately 13% held by the top ten. Sequenced: PBMCs. These receptor sequences come from a woman aged 40 to 50 in good health. Some clones in this sample may be carry-over from other donors' samples. CDR3s include the opening cysteine and the closing phenylalanine or tryptophan. Each record gives: J gene, V gene, CDR3 protein.

>TRBJ2-5|TRBV7-7
CASSSEGETQYF
>TRBJ2-2|TRBV7-3
CASSLVGQGSPGELFF
>TRBJ2-5|TRBV28
CASSLVAVQETQYF
>TRBJ1-1|TRBV19
CASNTGQGYTEAFF
>TRBJ2-1|TRBV27
CASSPRSYNEQFF
>TRBJ2-7|TRBV28
CASSLPGDQGGEQYF
>TRBJ2-1|TRBV5-4
CASSLGTSGRNEQFF
>TRBJ2-4|TRBV6-1
CASSVGLAGGNIQYF
>TRBJ2-7|TRBV7-2
CASSLPGRRGEQYF
>TRBJ1-5|TRBV6-1
CASRQDHRGNQPQHF
>TRBJ1-1|TRBV6-1
CASSRTVNTEAFF
>TRBJ2-7|TRBV6-1
CASSDRYEQYF
>TRBJ2-7|TRBV27
CASSLSSAAPGEQYF